The 5 T cell receptor beta chains reported below all come from one sample, sequenced in a study of blood T cells in healthy people across ages. The use of a sample-barcoded 5' primer and a J-beta primer mix characterized a second PCR of about 6 to 12 cycles. TCRdb reanalysed the 5' RACE reads using MiXCR and keeps one entry per CDR3 protein. The profile shows some 1.4 million distinct CDR3 sequences, approximately 40% of them singletons. What was sequenced was blood. The receptors derive from a woman in her late teens or twenties in good health.

Only a few counts were recorded for this clonotype. This chain joins TRBV6-6 and TRBJ2-7; D tentatively fits TRBD1 or TRBD2 (5 bases each). V shed 8 bases and J shed 6 bases, with 14 bases lying between them. Per germline, CDR1 MNHNY and CDR2 SVGAGI (reference sequence). The CDR3 loop spans 12 amino acids. The CDR3 nucleotides read TGTGCCAGCGGATCCGTCGGGACCGAGCAGTACTTC. Its protein product is CASGSVGTEQYF.

The chain joins TRBV7-2 to TRBJ1-2, with D possibly being TRBD1 (6 bases). The CDR3 covers 16 residues. CDR1 and CDR2 (germline): SGHTA, FQGNSA. V was pared by 6 bases and J by 5 bases, with 22 bases between. The CDR3 region has the DNA TGTGCCAGCAGGGCCACGATAGGGACACAGGAGTATGGCTACACCTTC. Translated: CASRATIGTQEYGYTF. Together with reference TRBV7-2 and TRBJ1-2, the CDR3 gives the full variable domain: GAGVSQSPSNKVTEKGKDVELRCDPISGHTALYWYRQSLGQGLEFLIYFQGNSAPDKSGLPSDRFSAERTGGSVSTLTIQRTQQEDSAVYLCASRATIGTQEYGYTFGSGTRLTVV.

This clonotype was recorded a few times. The V call is TRBV21-1, the J call TRBJ2-4; the listed D gene, TRBD1, was not tested against the DNA. The J call may be in error: the DNA end matches TRBJ2-5 better. TRBV21-1 is given as a pseudogene. The CDR3 sequence is 17 residues long. The CDR3 loop is CASSRARGTLLVETQYF. CDR3 in DNA: TGTGCCAGCAGCAGAGCGCGGGGGACCCTTCTTGTAGAGACCCAGTACTTC.

This clonotype appeared a few times. The CDR3 region is CASSSSERSYGYTF. The CDR3 DNA follows: TGTGCCAGCAGTTCCTCTGAGAGGTCCTATGGCTACACCTTC. V and J are TRBV6-5 and TRBJ1-2; D gene ambiguous. Germline loops: CDR1 MNHEY, CDR2 SVGAGI. The CDR3 covers 14 residues. V was shortened by 4 bases and J by 4 bases, with 13 bases between the two germline ends.

The J gene is TRBJ1-6, the V gene TRBV15, with D possibly TRBD1 on 6 matching bases. Germline assignment: CDR1 LNHNV and CDR2 YYDKDF (reference sequence). The CDR3 runs to 14 residues. V was clipped by 0 bases and J by 9 bases, with 9 bases between them. DNA of the CDR3: TGTGCCACCAGCAGAGATGGGGGCTCTTCACCCCTCCACTTT. Translating gives CATSRDGGSSPLHF.